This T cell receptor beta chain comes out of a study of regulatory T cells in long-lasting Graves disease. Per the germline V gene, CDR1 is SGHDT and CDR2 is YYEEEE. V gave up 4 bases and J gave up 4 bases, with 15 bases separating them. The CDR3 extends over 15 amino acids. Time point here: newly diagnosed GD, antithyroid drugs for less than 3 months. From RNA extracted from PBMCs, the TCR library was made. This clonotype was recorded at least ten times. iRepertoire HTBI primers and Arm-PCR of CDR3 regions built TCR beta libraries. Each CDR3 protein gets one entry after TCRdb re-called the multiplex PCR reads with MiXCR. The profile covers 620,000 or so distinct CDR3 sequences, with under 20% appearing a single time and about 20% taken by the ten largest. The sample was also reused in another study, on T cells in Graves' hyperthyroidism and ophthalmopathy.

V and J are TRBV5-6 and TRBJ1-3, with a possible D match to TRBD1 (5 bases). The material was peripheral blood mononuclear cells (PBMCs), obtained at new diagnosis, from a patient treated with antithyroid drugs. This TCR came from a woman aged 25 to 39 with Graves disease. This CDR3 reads CASSQPWDGGNTIYF. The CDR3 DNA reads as TGTGCCAGCAGCCAGCCCTGGGACGGGGGAAACACCATATATTTT.